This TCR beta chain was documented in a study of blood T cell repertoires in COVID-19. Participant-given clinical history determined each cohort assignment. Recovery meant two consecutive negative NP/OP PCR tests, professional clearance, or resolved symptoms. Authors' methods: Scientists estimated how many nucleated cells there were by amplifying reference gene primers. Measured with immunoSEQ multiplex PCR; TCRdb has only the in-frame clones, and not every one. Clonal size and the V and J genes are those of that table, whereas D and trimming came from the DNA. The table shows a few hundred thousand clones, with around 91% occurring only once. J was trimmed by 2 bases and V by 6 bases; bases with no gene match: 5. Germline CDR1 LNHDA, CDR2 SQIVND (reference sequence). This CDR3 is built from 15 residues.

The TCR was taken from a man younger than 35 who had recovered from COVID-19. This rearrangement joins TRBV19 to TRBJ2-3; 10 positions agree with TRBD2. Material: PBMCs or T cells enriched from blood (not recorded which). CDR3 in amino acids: CASSALAGVTDTQYF. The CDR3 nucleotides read TGTGCCAGTAGCGCCCTAGCGGGGGTCACAGATACGCAGTATTTT.